These 10 T cell receptor beta chains were all obtained from the same sample, sequenced in a study of cytomegalovirus exposure and HLA in healthy donors. PCR involved 60 Vbeta and 13 Jbeta primers. Profiled with immunoSEQ multiplex PCR; TCRdb holds only in-frame clones, not every one. There are 100,000 to 150,000 clones in the sample; 75% to 85% occur only once, and 9% to 9.5% lies in the top ten. The sample taken for sequencing was PBMCs. The receptors originated from a woman aged 50 to 60 in good health and CMV-seropositive.

The chain joins TRBV7-9 to TRBJ2-5; tentatively, D is TRBD2 (6 bases). Germline V lookup: CDR1 SEHNR, CDR2 FQNEAQ (reference sequence). V lost 7 bases to trimming and J lost 1 base, with 13 bases between them. The CDR3 sequence is 14 residues long. CDR3 DNA: TGTGCCAGCAATTTTGGCGGGGTCCAAGAGACCCAGTACTTC. Translated, it gives CASNFGGVQETQYF.

V is TRBV9 and J is TRBJ1-1; D not resolved. This CDR3 spans 14 amino acids. V lost 0 bases, J lost 4 bases, and 10 bases lay in between. Germline CDR1 is SGDLS and CDR2 is YYNGEE. CDR3 loop: CASSVALISTEAFF. The CDR3 DNA reads TGTGCCAGCAGCGTAGCCCTGATTAGCACTGAAGCTTTCTTT.

The CDR3 coding sequence is TGCGCCAGCAGCCTCGGCGGGGGGGCCCGCTACGAGCAGTACTTC. Translation: CASSLGGGARYEQYF. V and J are TRBV5-1 and TRBJ2-7, with TRBD2 identical over 9 bases. The CDR3 runs 15 residues. The J segment lost 3 bases and the V segment lost 4 bases, leaving 8 bases of the junction unmatched. The germline V gene encodes CDR1 SGHRS and CDR2 YFSETQ.

With regard to this clone: Its ends do not fully match the called genes, so a read error is possible. The V gene is TRBV18, the J gene TRBJ2-3, with a weak D call TRBD2 (6 bases). The CDR3 runs to 14 residues. Germline values: CDR1 KGHSH, CDR2 LQKENI. The DNA of the CDR3 is TGTGCCAGCTCACCAATCGGGAGCACCGATACGCAGTATTTT. This codes for CASSPIGSTDTQYF.

The chain links TRBV4-3 to TRBJ1-2; D might be TRBD1 (5 bases). Deletions cut 4 bases from V and 8 bases from J, with 17 bases between. This CDR3 region has 14 residues. Germline V CDR1 and CDR2: LGHNA, YSLEER. This chain's CDR3 is CASSPGTHQGGYTF. As DNA, the CDR3 is TGCGCCAGCAGCCCGGGGACTCACCAAGGGGGCTACACCTTC.

This chain connects TRBV7-8 to TRBJ2-7, with TRBD1 as a possible D gene (8 bases). The CDR3 covers 15 residues. The germline CDR1 and CDR2 sequences are SGHVS and FQNEAQ. V lost 0 bases and J 7 bases, leaving 16 bases between the germline ends. The CDR3 nucleotides read TGTGCCAGCAGCTTAGCGTGGGACAGGCGGGGGGAGCAGTACTTC. It is translated as CASSLAWDRRGEQYF.

The rearrangement links TRBV5-1 to TRBJ1-1; 8 bases match TRBD1. Trimming took 4 bases from V and 3 from J; bases not matched to a gene: 2. The CDR3 consists of 13 residues. Germline V gene data show CDR1 as SGHRS and CDR2 as YFSETQ. Here the CDR3 DNA reads TGCGCCAGCAGCGTACAGGGGGACACTGAAGCTTTCTTT. This gives the protein CASSVQGDTEAFF.

The chain joins TRBV18 to TRBJ2-2; tentative D call: TRBD2 (6 bases). V lost 6 bases and J lost 0, with 11 bases in between. CDR1 and CDR2 from the germline V gene are KGHSH and LQKENI. The CDR3 covers 15 residues. CDR3 DNA sequence: TGTGCCAGCTCGCCCGGGGGACCGAACACCGGGGAGCTGTTTTTT. Protein product: CASSPGGPNTGELFF.

This chain connects TRBV15 to TRBJ1-1; 8 nucleotides agree with TRBD1. Germline V gives CDR1 LNHNV, CDR2 YYDKDF (reference sequence). J gave up 5 bases and V 3 bases, and 5 bases lay outside the gene matches. The CDR3 runs to 14 residues. CDR3 DNA: TGTGCCACCAGCAGGGACAGGGCGGCGACTGAAGCTTTCTTT. It is translated as CATSRDRAATEAFF.

This rearrangement joins TRBV7-6 to TRBJ2-1; 11 bases align to TRBD2. With V trimmed by 4 bases and J by 5 bases, 4 bases remained unmatched. The CDR3 consists of 15 residues. CDR1 is SGHVS, CDR2 FNYEAQ, per germline. In DNA form, the CDR3 reads TGTGCCAGCAGCTACGGGACTAGCGGTCACAATGAGCAGTTCTTC. This codes for CASSYGTSGHNEQFF.